Following are 14 T cell receptor beta chains from one sample sequenced in a study of T cells after yellow fever vaccination. TCRdb re-derived calls from the 5' RACE reads in MiXCR, one entry per CDR3 protein. The sample lists fewer than 150,000 distinct CDR3 sequences, 7% to 9% occurring once. The sample consisted of CD4+ T cells sorted from PBMCs, taken 5 days after the yellow fever booster vaccination. The receptors come from a man between 25 and 39 years old who received the YFV17D yellow fever vaccine.

The CDR3 region is CASRTLSRVYSGNTIYF. The CDR3 nucleotides read TGTGCCAGCAGAACCCTGTCCAGGGTGTACTCTGGAAACACCATATATTTT. The chain employs TRBV6-5 and TRBJ1-3, with D tentatively TRBD1 (5 bases). The germline V and J ends were trimmed by 6 bases and 0 bases, with 18 bases remaining between them. The CDR3 loop spans 17 amino acids. Germline V gene data show CDR1 as MNHEY and CDR2 as SVGAGI.

This clonotype has ten or more counts. The chain carries TRBV20-1 and TRBJ2-5, with TRBD2 matching over 15 bases. Germline trimming cut 0 bases from V and 4 bases from J; bases unmatched to any gene: 15. CDR1 and CDR2 from the germline V gene are DFQATT and SNEGSKA (reference sequence). The CDR3 contains 20 residues. The CDR3 sequence is CSAREGEGLAGGRRAETQYF. The CDR3 bases are TGCAGTGCTAGAGAGGGAGAGGGACTAGCGGGAGGACGAAGGGCAGAGACCCAGTACTTC.

This clonotype appeared many times. The CDR3 bases are TGCGCCAGCAGCTTGGGAGGGACATCCCCAGAGACCCAGTACTTC. It yields the protein CASSLGGTSPETQYF. The rearrangement uses TRBV5-1 and TRBJ2-5, with D tentatively TRBD1 (6 bases). Trimming took off 0 bases at V and 4 bases at J, with 13 bases between the two ends. Per the germline V gene, CDR1 is SGHRS and CDR2 is YFSETQ. The CDR3 runs to 15 residues.

This clonotype has only one observation. A much larger clone sits a single nucleotide away, making a read error possible. The chain has TRBV10-3 and TRBJ2-5; 7 nucleotides agree with TRBD2. The germline CDR1 and CDR2 sequences are ENHRY and SYGVKD. V trimming: 5 bases; J trimming: 5 bases; junction bases outside the gene matches: 8. CDR3 length equals 14 residues. CDR3 in DNA: TGTGCCATCAGTCATGCGGGAGCAATGGAGACCCAGTACTTC. It is translated as CAISHAGAMETQYF.

In its sample, this clonotype was seen a few times. The J gene is TRBJ2-3, the V gene TRBV18, with 8 bases lining up with TRBD1. This CDR3 has 15 amino acids. CDR1 is KGHSH and CDR2 is LQKENI in the germline V gene. The V segment lost 6 bases and the J segment 1 base; nucleotides outside the gene matches: 6. CDR3 amino acids: CASSYPGQGTDTQYF. Written as DNA, the CDR3 is TGTGCCAGCTCTTATCCGGGACAGGGCACAGATACGCAGTATTTT. Looking up the rest from reference TRBV18 and TRBJ2-3 gives the full variable domain: NAGVMQNPRHLVRRRGQEARLRCSPMKGHSHVYWYRQLPEEGLKFMVYLQKENIIDESGMPKERFSAEFPKEGPSILRIQQVVRGDSAAYFCASSYPGQGTDTQYFGPGTRLTVL.

The V call is TRBV5-6, the J call TRBJ2-1, with 12 bases aligning to TRBD1. Unmatched junction bases numbered 13, after V lost 1 base and J lost 8 bases. CDR1 is SGHDT, CDR2 YYEEEE, per germline. This CDR3 contains 18 residues. The CDR3 DNA reads as TGTGCCAGCAGCTTGTCACCCGGGTTGGGACAGGGGGCGGATGAGCAGTTCTTC. Encoded protein: CASSLSPGLGQGADEQFF.

This clonotype was counted ten times or more. The V call is TRBV14, the J call TRBJ2-1, with 7 bases fitting TRBD2. J was trimmed by 3 bases and V by 0 bases; bases with no gene match: 2. Per germline, CDR1 SGHDN and CDR2 FVKESK. The CDR3 extends over 15 amino acids. CDR3 sequence: CASSQEGGGYNEQFF. The CDR3 nucleotides are TGTGCCAGCAGCCAAGAAGGCGGGGGCTACAATGAGCAGTTCTTC.

To note about this clonotype: This may be a read error, as it is one base from a much larger clone. CDR3 loop: CASSQPGQGNNEHFF. The CDR3 DNA is TGCGCCAGCAGCCAACCGGGACAGGGGAACAATGAGCATTTCTTC. V and J are TRBV4-3 and TRBJ2-1; 10 bases agree with TRBD1. Germline V gene lookup returns CDR1 LGHNA and CDR2 YSLEER. The CDR3 loop spans 15 amino acids.

This clonotype has ten or more counts. The chain uses TRBV6-5 and TRBJ2-7, with TRBD1 as a possible D gene (6 bases). There are 15 residues in the CDR3. Germline V gives CDR1 MNHEY, CDR2 SVGAGI. The germline V and J ends were trimmed by 0 bases and 4 bases, with 13 bases remaining between them. CDR3 nucleotides: TGTGCCAGCAGTTACTCGGGGGCACTGCTTTACGAGCAGTACTTC. Its translation: CASSYSGALLYEQYF.

The chain links TRBV5-6 to TRBJ2-2, with TRBD1 matching 7 bases. Losses at the gene ends were 4 bases for V and 9 bases for J; bases not matched to a gene: 9. This CDR3 is 14 amino acids long. Germline assignment: CDR1 SGHDT and CDR2 YYEEEE. This CDR3 is CASSPGQVRRELFF. CDR3 nucleotides: TGTGCCAGCAGCCCAGGACAGGTGAGAAGGGAGCTGTTTTTT.

This clonotype was observed at least ten times. The chain has TRBV4-2 and TRBJ1-1; 7 nucleotides line up with TRBD1. Germline V gene data show CDR1 as LGHNA and CDR2 as YNFKEQ. Unmatched junction bases numbered 4, after V lost 4 bases and J lost 8 bases. The CDR3 is 12 amino acids. CDR3 region: CASSLRTGEAFF. The CDR3, as DNA: TGTGCCAGCAGCCTCCGGACAGGAGAAGCTTTCTTT.

This clonotype was found many times. The gene calls are TRBV7-2 and TRBJ2-1; D is unresolved. The V end was cut by 1 base, the J end by 4 bases, with 8 bases between. The CDR3 length is 14 residues. CDR1 is SGHTA and CDR2 is FQGNSA in the germline V gene. CDR3 residues: CASSLVNLYNEQFF. CDR3 in DNA: TGTGCCAGCAGCTTAGTAAACCTGTACAATGAGCAGTTCTTC.

This clonotype was observed at least ten times. CDR3 loop: CASSFMVQYEQYF. As DNA, the CDR3 is TGTGCCAGCAGTTTCATGGTACAATACGAGCAGTACTTC. The chain uses TRBV12-3 or TRBV12-4 and TRBJ2-7; D is unclear. V lost 3 bases and J 4 bases, leaving 10 bases between the germline ends. The CDR3 consists of 13 residues.

With regard to this clonotype: Since a much larger clone is just one base distant, this may be a read error. The chain couples TRBV20-1 to TRBJ2-3, with 10 nucleotides matching TRBD2. The CDR3 has 13 amino acids. Germline CDR1 and CDR2: DFQATT and SNEGSKA (reference sequence). The V gene end was trimmed by 4 bases and the J gene end by 6 bases; junction bases not matched to a gene: 4. Here the CDR3 reads CSATTGLADTQYF. The CDR3 bases are TGCAGTGCTACCACGGGACTAGCGGATACGCAGTATTTT.